These 12 T cell receptor beta chains originate from one sample sequenced in a study of identical twins. TCRdb called the 5' RACE reads again in MiXCR, with one record for every CDR3 protein. The table has fewer than 550,000 distinct CDR3 sequences, about 13% seen once. The same data also contributed to another study, on yellow fever vaccine responses in identical twins.

Sequenced input: CD4+ T cells sorted from blood. The receptors derive from a woman younger than 30 in good health.

V gene TRBV20-1 combines with J gene TRBJ2-7; 7 positions match TRBD1. This CDR3 region has 15 residues. V gave up 0 bases and J gave up 4 bases; unmatched junction bases: 9. Germline CDR1 reads DFQATT; CDR2 reads SNEGSKA (reference sequence). The CDR3 reads CSARDSRDRTYEQYF. CDR3 nucleotides: TGCAGTGCTAGAGATTCCCGGGACAGAACGTACGAGCAGTACTTC.

V gene TRBV7-2 combines with J gene TRBJ2-3, with D uncertain. Germline lookup yields CDR1 SGHTA and CDR2 FQGNSA. The CDR3 loop spans 15 amino acids. Trimming shortened V by 1 base and J by 4 bases, and 12 bases separated the two germline ends. Here the CDR3 DNA reads TGTGCCAGCAGCTTAGAGGGTGGATTCTCAGATACGCAGTATTTT. Its protein is CASSLEGGFSDTQYF.

The CDR3 DNA follows: TGTGCCAGCAGTACCCGGACCGGCCGGGGGGAAAAACTGTTTTTT. It yields the protein CASSTRTGRGEKLFF. The chain uses TRBV6-2 or TRBV6-3 and TRBJ1-4; weak D call: TRBD1 (5 bases). Germline-derived CDR1 and CDR2 are MNHEY and SVGEGT. The V end was cut by 5 bases, the J end by 8 bases, with 18 bases between. The CDR3 is made up of 15 amino acids.

The chain joins TRBV7-8 to TRBJ2-1; the match to TRBD2 covers 9 bases. The CDR3 spans 15 residues. Germline loops: CDR1 SGHVS, CDR2 FQNEAQ. After removal of 2 bases from V and 7 bases from J, the junction contained 6 bases not matched to a gene. CDR3 in DNA: TGTGCCAGCAGCTTACGGGCGGGAGGGCAGAATGAGCAGTTCTTC. It translates to CASSLRAGGQNEQFF.

This clonotype showed up just a few times. V and J are TRBV20-1 and TRBJ2-1; D is perhaps TRBD2 (6 bases). V lost 7 bases, J lost 0 bases, and 13 bases lay in between. CDR3 length: 14 amino acids. CDR1 DFQATT and CDR2 SNEGSKA come from the germline V gene (reference sequence). CDR3 DNA: TGCAGTGAGAGTAGCGGAAGCTCCTACAATGAGCAGTTCTTC. Encoded protein: CSESSGSSYNEQFF.

This clonotype occurred a few times. The rearrangement uses TRBV7-2 and TRBJ1-5, with no clear D. The length of the CDR3 is 15 residues. Germline V gene lookup returns CDR1 SGHTA and CDR2 FQGNSA. Trimming took off 6 bases at V and 1 base at J, with 13 bases between the two ends. In DNA form, the CDR3 reads TGTGCCAGCAGTCCCAGGATTGGAAGCAATCAGCCCCAGCATTTT. It encodes CASSPRIGSNQPQHF.

This clonotype has at least ten counts. The rearrangement uses TRBV4-1 and TRBJ2-1, with D possibly being TRBD2 (6 bases). The CDR3 has 16 residues. V lost 1 base and J lost 4, with 14 bases in between. Germline assignment: CDR1 MGHRA and CDR2 YSYEKL. CDR3 nucleotides: TGCGCCAGCAGCCAAGCCGGAAATGGGAGGTACAATGAGCAGTTCTTC. Amino acids: CASSQAGNGRYNEQFF.

This clonotype was detected many times. The rearrangement uses TRBV4-3 and TRBJ1-4; the D is unclear. CDR3 length: 13 residues. The V gene's germline CDR1 is LGHNA and CDR2 YSLEER. V lost 8 bases, J lost 6 bases, and 13 bases lay in between. CDR3 nucleotides: TGCGCCAGCTCGGCGGCCAGAGATGAAAAACTGTTTTTT. It encodes CASSAARDEKLFF.

This clonotype showed up just a few times. The chain combines TRBV4-2 with TRBJ2-1; 9 bases are shared with TRBD2. V shed 2 bases, J shed 1 base, and the junction held 0 bases outside the gene matches. This CDR3 is 15 amino acids long. Germline V lookup: CDR1 LGHNA, CDR2 YNFKEQ. Here the CDR3 reads CASSQTSGSYNEQFF. CDR3 sequence (DNA): TGTGCCAGCAGCCAAACTAGCGGGTCCTACAATGAGCAGTTCTTC.

This chain uses TRBV29-1 with TRBJ2-3; 10 positions match TRBD2. From germline, CDR1 is SQVTM and CDR2 ANQGSEA. CDR3 length: 15 amino acids. The V gene end was trimmed by 1 base and the J gene end by 8 bases; junction bases not matched to a gene: 9. The DNA of the CDR3 is TGCAGCGTTGAAGTGGGGTTGGCTAGCGGGAGTACGCAGTATTTT. This codes for CSVEVGLASGSTQYF.

This clonotype was seen only a few times. V is TRBV6-1 and J is TRBJ2-7; maybe TRBD1 (6 bases). The CDR3 is 14 residues long. The germline V gene encodes CDR1 MNHNS and CDR2 SASEGT. Trimming took 8 bases from V and 1 from J, leaving 15 bases between them. The CDR3 DNA reads as TGTGCCAGCTCAGGGGACGGAAAATCCTACGAGCAGTACTTC. As protein: CASSGDGKSYEQYF.

Comments on this clonotype: An end of the junction differs from the germline gene, which may be a read error. The chain is built from TRBV28 and TRBJ2-7; D is possibly TRBD1 or TRBD2 (5 bases each). CDR3 length: 12 amino acids. Germline CDR1 is MDHEN and CDR2 is SYDVKM. The CDR3 region has the DNA TGTGCCGTGAGGGGTATCCGGGACCCTACTGACTTC. Its protein product is CAVRGIRDPTDF.